This TCR beta chain was sequenced for a study of blood T cell repertoires in COVID-19. As for the study in general: Both acute and convalescent COVID-19 samples were obtained from the United States, Italy and Spain. T cells, B-cell-depleted T cells, or PBMCs provided the cDNA or gDNA that served as material.

Per the original methods: Amplification with reference gene primers provided the estimates of nucleated cell counts. Assay used: immunoSEQ multiplex PCR; TCRdb lists only in-frame clones, some missing. Clone size and the V and J calls come from that table; the DNA yielded D and trimming. The sample comprises some 350,000 clones, about 89% of which are singletons, and about 3% rests with the top ten. The V gene's germline CDR1 is SGHAT and CDR2 FQNNGV. This CDR3 contains 16 residues. The junction had 7 bases not matched to a gene; V was cut back by 2 bases and J by 3 bases. Followed over time, Seattle patients had been enrolled while infection was active.

The V call is TRBV11-2, the J call TRBJ2-7, with TRBD1 identical over 10 bases. Sequencing was carried out using peripheral blood. The receptor comes from a woman in her thirties with COVID-19, enrolled during active disease. The CDR3 DNA reads as TGTGCCAGCAGCTTAACCGGGACAGGGGTGATCTACGAGCAGTACTTC. Translated, it gives CASSLTGTGVIYEQYF.